Given below is one T cell receptor (beta chain) in context. These data are taken from a study of blood T cell repertoires in COVID-19. Whole-study context: COVID-19 samples, acute and convalescent, were from the United States, Italy and Spain. The analysed material was cDNA or gDNA that came from T cells, B-cell-depleted T cells, or PBMCs.

The CDR3 consists of 14 residues. Germline V CDR1 and CDR2: SQVTM, ANQGSEA. The V segment lost 6 bases and the J segment 1 base; nucleotides outside the gene matches: 6. Enrolment of Seattle patients took place during active infection, and they were followed longitudinally. In the authors' methods: From reference gene primer amplification, estimates of nucleated cell counts were derived. The repertoire was sequenced with immunoSEQ multiplex PCR; TCRdb's copy has only in-frame clones and lacks some. That table is the source of V, J and clone size, and D and trimming were worked out from the DNA. Here the sample spans about 300,000 clones, just under 90% being singletons.

The clonotype originates from a woman aged 50 to 65 with COVID-19, enrolled during active disease. The sample was peripheral blood. The chain joins TRBV29-1 to TRBJ1-2; TRBD1 matches 9 bases. CDR3 sequence reads: CSVLRDRDNYGYTF. The CDR3 bases are TGCAGCGTCCTCCGGGACAGGGATAACTATGGCTACACCTTC.